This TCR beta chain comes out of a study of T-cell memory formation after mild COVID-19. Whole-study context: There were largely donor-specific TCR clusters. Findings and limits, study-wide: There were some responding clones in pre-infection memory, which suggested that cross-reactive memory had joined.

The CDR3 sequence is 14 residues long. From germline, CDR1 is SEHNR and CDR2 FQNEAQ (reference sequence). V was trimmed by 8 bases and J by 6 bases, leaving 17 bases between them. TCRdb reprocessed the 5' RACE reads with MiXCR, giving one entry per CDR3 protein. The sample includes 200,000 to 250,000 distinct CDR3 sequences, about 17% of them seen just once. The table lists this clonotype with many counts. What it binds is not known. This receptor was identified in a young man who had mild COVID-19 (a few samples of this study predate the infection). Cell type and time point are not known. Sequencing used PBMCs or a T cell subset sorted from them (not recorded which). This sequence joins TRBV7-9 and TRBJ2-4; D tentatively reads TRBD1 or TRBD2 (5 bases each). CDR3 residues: CASRGMQGRNIQYF. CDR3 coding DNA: TGTGCCAGCCGAGGAATGCAGGGACGAAACATTCAGTACTTC. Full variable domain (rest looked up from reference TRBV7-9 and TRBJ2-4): DTGVSQNPRHKITKRGQNVTFRCDPISEHNRLYWYRQTLGQGPEFLTYFQNEAQLEKSRLLSDRFSAERPKGSFSTLEIQRTEQGDSAMYLCASRGMQGRNIQYFGAGTRLSVL.